Below, 6 T cell receptor beta chains from the same sample are listed, as sequenced in a study of blood T cell repertoires in COVID-19. Here immunoSEQ multiplex PCR was the method, and the copy in TCRdb shows in-frame clones only, minus some. The data show some 76,000 clones, 65% to 85% seen once. The sequencing input was peripheral blood. The receptors come from a man in his fifties with COVID-19, enrolled during active disease.

The V call is TRBV7-8, the J call TRBJ2-7; 9 nucleotides line up with TRBD2. This CDR3 contains 15 residues. Per the germline V gene, CDR1 is SGHVS and CDR2 is FQNEAQ. With V trimmed by 1 base and J by 5 bases, 6 bases remained unmatched. CDR3 in DNA: TGTGCCAGCAGCTTAGGCATATTAGCGGGAGACGAGCAGTACTTC. As protein: CASSLGILAGDEQYF.

The gene calls are TRBV30 and TRBJ1-6; tentatively, D is TRBD1 (6 bases). Trimming cost V 4 bases and J 8 bases, with 15 bases left between them. The V gene's germline CDR1 is GTSNPN and CDR2 SVGIG (reference sequence). CDR3 length: 14 residues. CDR3 protein: CAWKPQGIDSPLHF. CDR3 bases: TGTGCCTGGAAACCACAGGGTATCGATTCACCCCTCCACTTT.

This chain joins TRBV5-6 and TRBJ2-1; 7 bases align to TRBD1. In germline, CDR1 is SGHDT, CDR2 YYEEEE. The V gene end was trimmed by 0 bases and the J gene end by 10 bases; junction bases not matched to a gene: 7. The CDR3 has 14 residues. The CDR3 loop is CASSLGSGQIEQFF. The CDR3, as DNA: TGTGCCAGCAGCTTGGGGTCGGGACAGATAGAGCAGTTCTTC.

The chain joins TRBV16 to TRBJ1-5; TRBD1 is a possible D gene (6 bases). V gave up 3 bases and J gave up 4 bases, with 13 bases separating them. CDR1 and CDR2 (germline): KGHSY, FQNENV. The CDR3 has 15 amino acids. The CDR3 bases are TGTGCCAGCAGCCAGAACAGGGTTGGGAATCAGCCCCAGCATTTT. Translated, it gives CASSQNRVGNQPQHF. The entire variable domain, with the rest obtained from reference TRBV16 and TRBJ1-5, is as follows: GEEVAQTPKHLVRGEGQKAKLYCAPIKGHSYVFWYQQVLKNEFKFLISFQNENVFDETGMPKERFSAKCLPNSPCSLEIQATKLEDSAVYFCASSQNRVGNQPQHFGDGTRLSIL.

The sample holds a few counts of this clone. This chain connects TRBV30 to TRBJ1-6; 8 bases fit TRBD1. The germline V gene has CDR1 GTSNPN and CDR2 SVGIG (reference sequence). CDR3 length equals 11 residues. J lost 15 bases, V lost 5 bases, and 6 bases had no gene match. The chain's CDR3 is CAWYDGTGLHF. Written as DNA, the CDR3 is TGTGCCTGGTACGACGGGACAGGCCTCCACTTT.

CDR3 nucleotides: TGCGCCAGCACTCGGACAGGGTGCTCCTACGAGCAGTACTTC. Its translation: CASTRTGCSYEQYF. The V call is TRBV10-1, the J call TRBJ2-7; TRBD1 matches at 8 bases. The germline CDR1 and CDR2 sequences are WNHNN and SYGVQD (reference sequence). The CDR3 is 14 residues long. V gave up 7 bases and J gave up 0 bases; unmatched junction bases: 5.